The 17 T cell receptor beta chains given below trace back to one sample, sequenced in a study of beta chain features in type 1 diabetes. These receptors have no known antigen. As every portion of the isolated RNA was reverse transcribed, the sequencing read expressed TCRB transcripts. Generated by immunoSEQ multiplex PCR, the TCRdb table keeps only in-frame clones and is missing some. Of about 160,000 clones detected, 7.8% appear once; the ten largest clones hold approximately 0.93%. Whole-study results and caveats: Among patients with Type 1 diabetes, TCRB CDR3s were moderately but significantly shorter in every one of the four CD4+ subsets.

Sequencing was performed on central memory CD4+ T cells from blood. Receptors were obtained from a woman in her 40s with type 1 diabetes.

This clone was observed a handful of times. This chain joins TRBV28 and TRBJ1-1, with TRBD1 identical over 8 bases. From germline, CDR1 is MDHEN and CDR2 SYDVKM. The CDR3 totals 15 residues. Trimming at V came to 6 bases and at J to 5 bases, leaving 11 bases not matched to a gene. In nucleotides, the CDR3 is TGTGCCAGCAGGGCAGGGGGCGACCTCCGGACTGAAGCTTTCTTT. It translates to CASRAGGDLRTEAFF.

This clone was seen a handful of times. This rearrangement joins TRBV5-6 to TRBJ1-6, with 10 bases fitting TRBD1. Trimming took 5 bases from V and 8 from J; bases not matched to a gene: 10. The CDR3 has 16 amino acids. CDR1 and CDR2 from the germline V gene are SGHDT and YYEEEE. Written as DNA, the CDR3 is TGTGCCAGCAGTTCCTTGGGGGGACAGGGGCATTCACCCCTCCACTTT. It is translated as CASSSLGGQGHSPLHF.

This clone has a count of ten or more. The chain links TRBV15 to TRBJ1-1; possibly TRBD1 for D (5 bases). The germline V gene encodes CDR1 LNHNV and CDR2 YYDKDF (reference sequence). The V gene lost 1 base and the J gene lost 5 bases, with 14 bases spanning the gap. There are 15 residues in the CDR3. The CDR3 sequence: CATSRGGREGTEAFF. For the CDR3, the DNA is TGTGCCACCAGCAGAGGGGGACGGGAGGGGACTGAAGCTTTCTTT.

This clone was counted a few times. CDR3 sequence (DNA): TGCAGAGCTCGAACTAATGAAAAACTGTTTTTT. Translating gives CRARTNEKLFF. The V and J genes are TRBV20-1 and TRBJ1-4; D remains ambiguous. CDR1 DFQATT and CDR2 SNEGSKA come from the germline V gene (reference sequence). This CDR3 has 11 residues.

This clone was counted a few times. The chain recombines TRBV5-5 with TRBJ1-6, with D possibly being TRBD1 (6 bases). The ends were cut back, 4 bases at V and 3 bases at J, with 14 bases in the middle. The CDR3 has 16 residues. In germline, CDR1 is SGHKS, CDR2 YYEKEE (reference sequence). CDR3 sequence: CASSPREGVYNSPLHF. CDR3 in DNA: TGTGCCAGCAGCCCGCGTGAGGGGGTCTATAATTCACCCCTCCACTTT.

As DNA, the CDR3 is TGTGCCAGCAGCCCGAGGGGGGGGGCTGAAGCTTTCTTT. Protein: CASSPRGGAEAFF. The chain has TRBV5-4 and TRBJ1-1; possible D gene TRBD1, 6 bases. From germline, CDR1 is SGHNT and CDR2 YYREEE (reference sequence). V lost 4 bases and J 6 bases, leaving 13 bases between the germline ends. This CDR3 contains 13 residues. Filled out from reference TRBV5-4 and TRBJ1-1, the complete variable domain reads ETGVTQSPTHLIKTRGQQVTLRCSSQSGHNTVSWYQQALGQGPQFIFQYYREEENGRGNFPPRFSGLQFPNYSSELNVNALELDDSALYLCASSPRGGAEAFFGQGTRLTVV.

The table lists this clone with a few counts. This rearrangement joins TRBV9 to TRBJ2-3; no definite D call. The CDR3 is 11 residues long. Germline loops: CDR1 SGDLS, CDR2 YYNGEE. The V end was cut by 0 bases, the J end by 6 bases, with 2 bases between. The CDR3 DNA reads TGTGCCAGCAGCGTAGCTGATACGCAGTATTTT. The encoded protein is CASSVADTQYF.

This chain joins TRBV28 and TRBJ2-5, with 10 nucleotides matching TRBD1. CDR1 MDHEN and CDR2 SYDVKM come from the germline V gene. Unmatched junction bases numbered 7, after V lost 8 bases and J lost 1 base. The CDR3 extends over 15 amino acids. The CDR3 region is CASQGTGASQETQYF. The CDR3 nucleotides read TGTGCCAGCCAGGGGACAGGGGCCTCCCAAGAGACCCAGTACTTC.

The genes are TRBV7-2 and TRBJ2-7; 7 bases are a match to TRBD1. Germline CDR1 is SGHTA and CDR2 is FQGNSA. The length of the CDR3 is 15 residues. J gave up 6 bases and V 1 base, and 9 bases lay outside the gene matches. The CDR3 region has the DNA TGTGCCAGCAGCTTAGAAGGGACAGTCACTTCCGAGCAGTACTTC. Translation gives CASSLEGTVTSEQYF.

This clone has only a few counts. The chain employs TRBV19 and TRBJ1-2; 10 nucleotides align to TRBD1. CDR3 length equals 17 residues. Trimming at V came to 7 bases and at J to 1 base, leaving 12 bases not matched to a gene. The germline V gene encodes CDR1 LNHDA and CDR2 SQIVND (reference sequence). The CDR3 loop is CASTLLGQGLNNYGYTF. As DNA, the CDR3 is TGTGCCAGTACCCTACTGGGACAGGGGCTCAATAACTATGGCTACACCTTC.

A few counts support this clone. The genes are TRBV2 and TRBJ1-1, with a weak D call TRBD1 (5 bases). This CDR3 region has 14 residues. Trimming left V 6 bases short and J 2 bases short, with 13 bases between. CDR1 and CDR2 from the germline V gene are SNHLY and FYNNEI. Here the CDR3 reads CASRGLGANTEAFF. In nucleotides, the CDR3 is TGTGCCAGCAGAGGACTAGGGGCTAACACTGAAGCTTTCTTT.

This clone showed up just a few times. The chain employs TRBV2 and TRBJ2-4; TRBD2 might be the D (6 bases). V was cut by 4 bases and J by 7 bases, with 11 bases left in between. CDR1 and CDR2 (germline): SNHLY, FYNNEI. The CDR3 sequence is 13 residues long. The CDR3 nucleotides are TGTGCCAGCAGTGGCGGAGGGAATAACATTCAGTACTTC. This gives the protein CASSGGGNNIQYF.

In this sample, this clone turned up many times. The chain joins TRBV28 to TRBJ2-7, with 10 nucleotides matching TRBD2. From germline, CDR1 is MDHEN and CDR2 SYDVKM. V was pared by 8 bases and J by 2 bases, with 9 bases of the junction left unmatched. The CDR3 has 15 residues. The CDR3 sequence is CASAKTLAGAYEQYF. CDR3 DNA: TGTGCCAGCGCTAAGACCCTAGCGGGGGCCTACGAGCAGTACTTC.

CDR3 DNA sequence: TGTGCCAGCAGGGGCAGCCCCGTAAGGAATCAGCCCCAGCATTTT. It yields the protein CASRGSPVRNQPQHF. This chain uses TRBV28 with TRBJ1-5; no firm D call. CDR1 and CDR2 from the germline V gene are MDHEN and SYDVKM. The CDR3 runs to 15 residues. V was shortened by 6 bases and J by 4 bases, with 16 bases between the two germline ends.

The gene calls are TRBV27 and TRBJ1-5; D unresolved. The V end lost 9 bases, the J end lost 2 bases, and 14 bases lay between the germline ends. CDR3 length: 14 residues. Germline values: CDR1 MNHEY, CDR2 SMNVEV (reference sequence). CDR3 DNA sequence: TGTGCCAGTTGCCAGGTCAGTGGCAATCAGCCCCAGCATTTT. Translating gives CASCQVSGNQPQHF.

This clone was observed a few times. Other DNA sequences from this sample encode an identical CDR3 as well. The V call is TRBV29-1, the J call TRBJ1-1; D is uncertain. This CDR3 has 13 residues. CDR1 and CDR2 from the germline V gene are SQVTM and ANQGSEA. Trimming pared 1 base from V and 4 bases from J, leaving 10 bases between. The chain's CDR3 is CSVEGQISTEAFF. CDR3 bases: TGCAGCGTTGAAGGGCAGATCAGCACTGAAGCTTTCTTT. The full variable domain, rest sourced from reference TRBV29-1 and TRBJ1-1, is SAVISQKPSRDICQRGTSLTIQCQVDSQVTMMFWYRQQPGQSLTLIATANQGSEATYESGFVIDKFPISRPNLTFSTLTVSNMSPEDSSIYLCSVEGQISTEAFFGQGTRLTVV.

This clone was counted between two and nine times. The CDR3 DNA follows: TGTGCCAGCAGCCGATCGCTAGATTACGAGCAGTACTTC. Translation: CASSRSLDYEQYF. The chain recombines TRBV7-8 with TRBJ2-7; no firm D call. V was cut by 5 bases and J by 4 bases, with 12 bases left in between. CDR1 is SGHVS and CDR2 is FQNEAQ in the germline V gene. CDR3 size: 13 residues.